This TCR beta chain was sequenced for a study of T cells in Graves' hyperthyroidism and ophthalmopathy. V was pared by 8 bases and J by 4 bases, with 8 bases of the junction left unmatched. Germline V gene sequence: CDR1 MDHEN, CDR2 SYDVKM. CDR3 length equals 14 residues. A few counts support this clonotype. The CDR3 regions of TCR beta were amplified from RNA transcripts. The HTBI set primed first-round TCR CDR3 RT-PCR. MiXCR, run by TCRdb on the multiplex PCR reads, gives a single entry per CDR3 protein. The repertoire holds a few hundred thousand distinct CDR3 sequences, with less than 25% as singletons. Newly diagnosed patients aged 18 to 65 had hyperthyroidism of under 2 months' duration.

The chain carries TRBV28 and TRBJ2-7; 10 nucleotides align to TRBD1. Sample: blood. This TCR derives from a man between 18 and 35 years old with Graves' hyperthyroidism. DNA of the CDR3: TGTGCCAGCGAGGCGACAGGGGGCACGTACGAGCAGTACTTC. It codes for CASEATGGTYEQYF.